This T cell receptor (beta chain) was profiled in a study of blood T cell repertoires in COVID-19. Study information: T cells, B-cell-depleted T cells, or PBMCs supplied cDNA or gDNA.

In germline, CDR1 is KGHSH, CDR2 LQKENI. With 2 bases removed from V and 1 base from J, the gap between germline ends came to 7 bases. This CDR3 is built from 14 residues. Original methodology: Estimation of nucleated cell counts was performed using reference gene primer amplification. TCRdb keeps only in-frame clones here, not all; method: immunoSEQ multiplex PCR. That table supplies the V and J calls and clone size; D and trimming were determined from the DNA. The sample holds more than 100,000 clones, 79% seen once. The chain carries TRBV18 and TRBJ2-3, with unresolved D. The sequence came from a woman older than 75 with acute or convalescent COVID-19. The sequencing input was peripheral blood. CDR3 region: CASSPVVGTDTQYF. In DNA form, the CDR3 reads TGTGCCAGCTCACCAGTAGTGGGCACAGATACGCAGTATTTT.